This is a list of T cell receptor beta chains from one sample in a study of blood T cell repertoires in COVID-19. Clones were read by immunoSEQ multiplex PCR, and TCRdb kept only the in-frame ones, dropping some. The sample holds tens of thousands of clones; more than 80% are singletons and the top ten take 4% to 6%. Specimen: peripheral blood. These receptors came from a man older than 75 with COVID-19, enrolled during active disease. Both conserved end residues are trimmed from each CDR3. Each record gives: V gene, J gene, clone size, CDR3 protein. Clone size is given for some rows only: seen once, a few or many times, or a class if the clone is expanded.

v_call: TRBV30; j_call: TRBJ2-3; clone_size: -; cdr3_aa: ASTGGSTDTQY
v_call: TRBV5-1; j_call: TRBJ2-3; clone_size: few; cdr3_aa: ASSPGQQTDTQY
v_call: TRBV5-1; j_call: TRBJ1-2; clone_size: -; cdr3_aa: ASSFGQQGSNYGYT
v_call: TRBV10-3; j_call: TRBJ1-4; clone_size: -; cdr3_aa: AISSGPSNEKLF
v_call: TRBV6-2/TRBV6-3; j_call: TRBJ2-1; clone_size: -; cdr3_aa: ASSYSRGEQF
v_call: TRBV12-5; j_call: TRBJ2-2; clone_size: -; cdr3_aa: ASGPPGFDTGELF
v_call: TRBV7-8; j_call: TRBJ1-5; clone_size: -; cdr3_aa: ASSLAYQAQH
v_call: TRBV7-3; j_call: TRBJ1-1; clone_size: -; cdr3_aa: ASSGTVQRNTEAF
v_call: TRBV5-1; j_call: TRBJ2-4; clone_size: -; cdr3_aa: ASSFEGALAKNIQY
v_call: TRBV10-3; j_call: TRBJ1-4; clone_size: -; cdr3_aa: AISDRRGTNEKLF
v_call: TRBV27; j_call: TRBJ2-2; clone_size: -; cdr3_aa: ASSLSGAVGELF
v_call: TRBV5-1; j_call: TRBJ2-2; clone_size: many; cdr3_aa: ASSLRVGGGELF
v_call: TRBV5-1; j_call: TRBJ1-3; clone_size: few; cdr3_aa: ASSLDRTLSGNTIY
v_call: TRBV6-4; j_call: TRBJ2-1; clone_size: -; cdr3_aa: ASSDRLAGRKARGNEQF
v_call: TRBV25-1; j_call: TRBJ1-1; clone_size: -; cdr3_aa: ATVPEAF
v_call: TRBV10-1; j_call: TRBJ1-4; clone_size: few; cdr3_aa: ASRMYRTTNEKLF
v_call: TRBV2; j_call: TRBJ2-1; clone_size: once; cdr3_aa: ASSARGGDGEQF
v_call: TRBV5-5; j_call: TRBJ1-4; clone_size: -; cdr3_aa: ASSLVRGAGNEKLF
v_call: TRBV4-1; j_call: TRBJ1-3; clone_size: -; cdr3_aa: ASSQDQFGSGNTIY
v_call: TRBV15; j_call: TRBJ2-7; clone_size: -; cdr3_aa: ATSRGRGMADEQY
v_call: TRBV5-1; j_call: TRBJ2-7; clone_size: -; cdr3_aa: ASSLQLTYEQY